Shown below are 18 T cell receptor beta chains from a single sample sequenced in a study of cytomegalovirus exposure and HLA in healthy donors. The PCR had 60 Vbeta and 13 Jbeta primers. The protocol was immunoSEQ multiplex PCR, while the TCRdb copy is restricted to in-frame clones and leaves out a portion. This sample has 130,000 or so clones, with approximately 57% found just once. The sample comprised PBMCs. These receptor sequences come from a male donor in good health and CMV-seronegative.

This CDR3 is CASSQGQASTDTQYF. The CDR3 coding sequence is TGCGCCAGCAGCCAAGGACAGGCCAGCACAGATACGCAGTATTTT. V usage is TRBV5-1 and J usage is TRBJ2-3; TRBD1 agrees at 7 bases. The V and J ends lost 4 bases and 0 bases, in that order; junction bases with no gene match: 5. The CDR3 has 15 residues. Germline V gene sequence: CDR1 SGHRS, CDR2 YFSETQ. The full variable domain, rest sourced from reference TRBV5-1 and TRBJ2-3, is KAGVTQTPRYLIKTRGQQVTLSCSPISGHRSVSWYQQTPGQGLQFLFEYFSETQRNKGNFPGRFSGRQFSNSRSEMNVSTLELGDSALYLCASSQGQASTDTQYFGPGTRLTVL.

Only a few counts were recorded for this clone. The chain carries TRBV6-1 and TRBJ2-3; TRBD1 aligns across 11 bases. CDR1 is MNHNS and CDR2 is SASEGT in the germline V gene. The J segment lost 2 bases and the V segment lost 4 bases, leaving 5 bases of the junction unmatched. The CDR3 is 16 residues long. The CDR3 DNA reads TGTGCCAGCAGTGTTGGGACAGGGGGAAACACAGATACGCAGTATTTT. Its protein product is CASSVGTGGNTDTQYF.

The chain recombines TRBV2 with TRBJ2-7; 14 bases are shared with TRBD2. The germline CDR1 and CDR2 sequences are SNHLY and FYNNEI. V dropped 4 bases and J dropped 3; count of bases not matched to a gene: 2. CDR3 length: 15 residues. CDR3: CASSGLAGGVYEQYF. CDR3 in DNA: TGTGCCAGCAGTGGACTAGCGGGGGGGGTCTACGAGCAGTACTTC.

This clone was observed a few times. A junction boundary mismatches the germline segment, possibly from a read error. The rearrangement uses TRBV7-7 and TRBJ2-2, with D uncertain. Germline V CDR1 and CDR2: SSHAT, FNYEAQ (reference sequence). The CDR3 is 15 residues long. The CDR3 spells CASSATVVNTGELFF. CDR3 nucleotides: TGTGCTAGCAGCGCAACTGTAGTGAACACCGGGGAGCTGTTTTTT.

The chain carries TRBV6-5 and TRBJ2-1; 8 nucleotides agree with TRBD2. This CDR3 has 12 residues. Germline V gives CDR1 MNHEY, CDR2 SVGAGI. V shed 6 bases and J 12 bases; nucleotides not matched to a gene: 7. The CDR3 here is CASRTSGGLQFF. The CDR3 DNA follows: TGTGCCAGCAGGACTTCGGGGGGGCTGCAGTTCTTC.

V and J are TRBV28 and TRBJ2-3; 11 bases align to TRBD1. J lost 5 bases, V lost 2 bases, and 3 bases had no gene match. The CDR3 is 15 amino acids. The germline V gene encodes CDR1 MDHEN and CDR2 SYDVKM. The CDR3 nucleotides read TGTGCCAGCAGTTTAGGACAGGGGGCCGTAGATACGCAGTATTTT. It yields the protein CASSLGQGAVDTQYF.

This chain joins TRBV4-3 and TRBJ1-4; 8 nucleotides line up with TRBD1. Germline assignment: CDR1 LGHNA and CDR2 YSLEER. V lost 3 bases and J lost 8; bases outside the gene matches: 11. CDR3 length: 16 residues. In DNA form, the CDR3 reads TGCGCCAGCAGCCATTGGGGACAGGCCGATACCGAAAAACTGTTTTTT. Translation: CASSHWGQADTEKLFF.

This clone was picked up a small number of times. The chain has TRBV11-2 and TRBJ2-6; TRBD1 matches at 7 bases. Germline lookup yields CDR1 SGHAT and CDR2 FQNNGV. There are 18 residues in the CDR3. Germline trimming cut 8 bases from V and 3 bases from J; bases unmatched to any gene: 16. CDR3 in DNA: TGTGCCAGCTCTAGGTTGGGACAGTCCACCTTTGGGGCCAACGTCCTGACTTTC. Translated: CASSRLGQSTFGANVLTF.

This sequence joins TRBV7-8 and TRBJ1-2, with D unclear. With 0 bases removed from V and 9 bases from J, the gap between germline ends came to 20 bases. Germline V gives CDR1 SGHVS, CDR2 FQNEAQ. The CDR3 spans 16 residues. CDR3 loop: CASSLARVGRFESYTF. The CDR3 DNA reads as TGTGCCAGCAGCTTAGCGCGAGTGGGCCGGTTCGAGAGCTACACCTTC.

The CDR3 coding sequence is TGTGCCAGCACCGGAACACAGCTGAACACTGAAGCTTTCTTT. This encodes CASTGTQLNTEAFF. This rearrangement joins TRBV6-1 to TRBJ1-1; D is ambiguous. The germline V and J ends were trimmed by 7 bases and 0 bases, with 12 bases remaining between them. This CDR3 has 14 residues. Germline CDR1 is MNHNS and CDR2 is SASEGT.

This clone was detected once. The chain carries TRBV18 and TRBJ2-3; TRBD2 agrees at 8 bases. This CDR3 is built from 15 residues. The V and J ends lost 6 bases and 5 bases, in that order; junction bases with no gene match: 10. CDR1 is KGHSH, CDR2 LQKENI, per germline. Here the CDR3 reads CASSRPGLGIDTQYF. As DNA, the CDR3 is TGTGCCAGCTCCCGACCGGGACTAGGAATAGATACGCAGTATTTT. Using reference TRBV18 and TRBJ2-3 for the parts outside the CDR3, the full variable domain is NAGVMQNPRHLVRRRGQEARLRCSPMKGHSHVYWYRQLPEEGLKFMVYLQKENIIDESGMPKERFSAEFPKEGPSILRIQQVVRGDSAAYFCASSRPGLGIDTQYFGPGTRLTVL.

The rearrangement joins TRBV27 to TRBJ1-2, with D unresolved. The CDR3 covers 14 residues. Germline assignment: CDR1 MNHEY and CDR2 SMNVEV (reference sequence). V lost 1 base, J lost 8 bases, and 14 bases lay in between. The CDR3, as DNA: TGTGCCAGCAGTTTATTTGGGCCTCCAAGGGGCTACACCTTC. It is translated as CASSLFGPPRGYTF.

The V gene is TRBV9, the J gene TRBJ2-4; 12 positions agree with TRBD2. The germline V gene has CDR1 SGDLS and CDR2 YYNGEE. Trimming removed 0 bases from V and 0 bases from J; junction bases left unmatched: 7. This CDR3 is built from 19 residues. The CDR3 coding sequence is TGTGCCAGCAGCGTAGCGACTAGCGGGGGAGGTTTAGCCAAAAACATTCAGTACTTC. It translates to CASSVATSGGGLAKNIQYF.

The chain carries TRBV12-5 and TRBJ1-5; TRBD1 is a possible D gene (5 bases). The CDR3 spans 13 residues. V was cut by 4 bases and J by 3 bases, with 7 bases left in between. Germline values: CDR1 LGHNT, CDR2 FRNRAP. CDR3 in DNA: TGTGCTAGTGGTTGGGGGGACAATCAGCCCCAGCATTTT. Translated: CASGWGDNQPQHF.

Concerning this clone: At one boundary the junction diverges from the germline segment, which might be a read error. This chain uses TRBV6-6 with TRBJ1-1, with TRBD1 as a possible D gene (6 bases). The CDR3 consists of 12 residues. The germline CDR1 and CDR2 sequences are MNHNY and SVGAGI (reference sequence). The CDR3 coding sequence is TGTGCCAGCAGGACACAGGGAACTGAAACTTTCTTT. It specifies CASRTQGTETFF.

The rearrangement uses TRBV7-9 and TRBJ1-2; no clear D gene. The CDR3 consists of 14 residues. Trimming took off 5 bases at V and 2 bases at J, with 12 bases between the two ends. Looked up from germline, CDR1 is SEHNR and CDR2 is FQNEAQ (reference sequence). CDR3: CASSPTSGNYGYTF. In DNA form, the CDR3 reads TGTGCCAGCAGCCCAACCTCAGGCAACTATGGCTACACCTTC.

This clone was counted a few times. This chain uses TRBV7-9 with TRBJ1-4; maybe TRBD1 (5 bases). This CDR3 has 14 amino acids. CDR1 is SEHNR and CDR2 is FQNEAQ in the germline V gene (reference sequence). V was shortened by 5 bases and J by 7 bases, with 14 bases between the two germline ends. The CDR3 DNA is TGTGCCAGCAGCCAGGGAGGGTTGGGTGAAAAACTGTTTTTT. This sequence encodes CASSQGGLGEKLFF.

The genes are TRBV7-2 and TRBJ2-7; D not certain. The CDR3 has 13 residues. Germline V gene lookup returns CDR1 SGHTA and CDR2 FQGNSA. Trimming pared 3 bases from V and 7 bases from J, leaving 13 bases between. CDR3 DNA sequence: TGTGCCAGCAGCTTTAATGACTTTTGGGAGCAGTACTTC. The encoded protein is CASSFNDFWEQYF.